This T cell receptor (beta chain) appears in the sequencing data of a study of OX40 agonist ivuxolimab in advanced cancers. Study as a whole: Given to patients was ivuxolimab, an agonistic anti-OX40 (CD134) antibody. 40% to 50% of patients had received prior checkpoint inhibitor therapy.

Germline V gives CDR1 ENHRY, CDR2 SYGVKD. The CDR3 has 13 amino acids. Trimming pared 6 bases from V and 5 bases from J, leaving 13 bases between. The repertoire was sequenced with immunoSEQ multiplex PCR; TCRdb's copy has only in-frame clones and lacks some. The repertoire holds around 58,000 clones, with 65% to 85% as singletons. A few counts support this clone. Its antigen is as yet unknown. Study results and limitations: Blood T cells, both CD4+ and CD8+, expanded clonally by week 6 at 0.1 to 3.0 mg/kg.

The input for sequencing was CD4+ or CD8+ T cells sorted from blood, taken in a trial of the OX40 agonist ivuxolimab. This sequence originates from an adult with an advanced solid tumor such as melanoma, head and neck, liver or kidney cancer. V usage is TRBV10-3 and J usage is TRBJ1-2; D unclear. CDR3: CAISAGMGYGYTF. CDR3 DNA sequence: TGTGCCATCAGCGCGGGGATGGGGTATGGCTACACCTTC.